The clone carrying this TCR beta chain was counted a few times. Its antigen remains unknown. V lost 4 bases, J lost 5 bases, and 8 bases stayed unmatched. CDR3 length: 15 amino acids. Germline V lookup: CDR1 GTSNPN, CDR2 SVGIG (reference sequence). Stated treatment: oral pan-JAK inhibitor, 5-10 mg twice daily. The study team obtained lesional scalp punch biopsies and peripheral blood from alopecia areata patients. This specimen belongs to a study of CD8+ T cells in alopecia areata. Overall study: Using the percentage of affected scalp area, treated patients' severity was scored. Overall study results and limits: More clonal than normal scalp was lesional scalp, particularly alopecia totalis/universalis. Among the cells sequenced in scalp samples are also the resident alphabeta T cells of normal skin.

RNA was extracted and reverse transcribed into cDNA as the sequencing template. Produced via immunoSEQ multiplex PCR; TCRdb's table is partial and in-frame only. This sample yields fewer than 250,000 clones, of which roughly 44% are seen a single time; 2.6% belongs to the top ten. The receptor was isolated from a human donor with alopecia areata. The chain carries TRBV30 and TRBJ2-2; 9 bases align to TRBD1. The sequencing used CD4+ T cells sorted from blood, collected at approximately week 36, from a patient treated with tofacitinib. CDR3 sequence: CAWKTRDRVTGELFF. CDR3 bases: TGTGCCTGGAAAACACGGGACAGGGTTACCGGGGAGCTGTTTTTT.